One sample yielded the 27 T cell receptor beta chains listed below, sequenced in a study of human T cells and chemical hapten exposure. TCRdb independently ran MiXCR on the RACE reads; one entry per CDR3 protein. The table has about 74,000 distinct CDR3 sequences, approximately 15% seen once; the top ten hold 4% to 6%. Time point noted: pre-sensitization, week 0. Stated treatment: therapeutic diphenylcyclopropenone sensitization with weekly scalp DPC. Here the sequenced sample was whole blood, taken in connection with sensitization to the hapten diphenylcyclopropenone (DPC). The receptors stem from a woman aged 45-65 years with alopecia areata. Some clones in this sample may be carry-over from other donors' samples.

This rearrangement joins TRBV24-1 to TRBJ2-1; the match to TRBD1 covers 9 bases. The V and J ends lost 5 bases and 8 bases, in that order; junction bases with no gene match: 6. This CDR3 is 14 amino acids long. Germline CDR1 KGHDR, CDR2 SFDVKD. The CDR3 nucleotides are TGTGCCACCAGTGTCGGGACAGGGAGCCATGAGCAGTTCTTC. Protein sequence: CATSVGTGSHEQFF.

The table lists this clonotype with a few counts. The chain employs TRBV29-1 and TRBJ2-5; D is possibly TRBD1 (6 bases). This CDR3 is 12 amino acids long. V lost 3 bases, J lost 2 bases, and 7 bases lay in between. Germline CDR1 is SQVTM and CDR2 is ANQGSEA. The CDR3 DNA is TGCAGCGTTGACCAGGGGCAAGAGACCCAGTACTTC. Translated, it gives CSVDQGQETQYF.

This clonotype was counted a few times. The chain links TRBV28 to TRBJ2-1; TRBD2 matches 12 bases. Germline V gene sequence: CDR1 MDHEN, CDR2 SYDVKM. Trimming cost V 6 bases and J 0 bases; bases outside gene matches: 15. CDR3 length equals 20 residues. The CDR3 coding sequence is TGTGCCAGCAGATTCCGACCCGGACTAGCGGGGATATTCTCCTACAATGAGCAGTTCTTC. Amino acids: CASRFRPGLAGIFSYNEQFF.

This clonotype appeared a few times. The rearrangement uses TRBV7-6 and TRBJ2-1; 7 nucleotides agree with TRBD2. CDR3 size: 13 residues. V dropped 2 bases and J dropped 15; count of bases not matched to a gene: 10. The germline gives CDR1 SGHVS, CDR2 FNYEAQ. The CDR3 protein is CASSLLGLGDMFF. The CDR3 DNA is TGTGCCAGCAGCTTATTAGGACTAGGAGATATGTTCTTC.

This clonotype was observed a few times. This chain joins TRBV7-9 and TRBJ1-5; weak D call: TRBD1 (6 bases). From germline, CDR1 is SEHNR and CDR2 FQNEAQ (reference sequence). The V end was cut by 0 bases, the J end by 0 bases, with 9 bases between. CDR3 length equals 16 residues. CDR3 bases: TGTGCCAGCAGCTTAGCGGTGGGGGCTAGCAATCAGCCCCAGCATTTT. Protein: CASSLAVGASNQPQHF.

The genes are TRBV29-1 and TRBJ2-5; D unresolved. The CDR3 runs to 12 residues. V was pared by 8 bases and J by 1 base, with 11 bases between. Germline loops: CDR1 SQVTM, CDR2 ANQGSEA. Here the CDR3 DNA reads TGCAGCACGGATGTCCGCCAAGAGACCCAGTACTTC. Its protein is CSTDVRQETQYF.

The V gene is TRBV9, the J gene TRBJ2-3, with unresolved D. Germline CDR1 is SGDLS and CDR2 is YYNGEE. The CDR3 sequence is 12 residues long. The V end was cut by 5 bases, the J end by 2 bases, with 6 bases between. CDR3 protein: CASRGYTDTQYF. CDR3 bases: TGTGCCAGCAGGGGGTACACAGATACGCAGTATTTT.

This clonotype was seen many times. The rearrangement links TRBV2 to TRBJ2-3; 11 nucleotides align to TRBD2. V dropped 6 bases and J dropped 6; count of bases not matched to a gene: 11. The germline gives CDR1 SNHLY, CDR2 FYNNEI. The CDR3 has 16 amino acids. The CDR3 bases are TGTGCCAGCAGCATACTAGCGGGAGACCCATTGGATACGCAGTATTTT. Translation gives CASSILAGDPLDTQYF.

There are a few counts of this clonotype. The J gene is TRBJ2-3, the V gene TRBV11-2; D is ambiguous. Looked up from germline, CDR1 is SGHAT and CDR2 is FQNNGV. Trimming took off 5 bases at V and 5 bases at J, with 8 bases between the two ends. This CDR3 spans 12 amino acids. In nucleotides, the CDR3 is TGTGCCAGCAGCCTGATGTTAGATACGCAGTATTTT. Translating gives CASSLMLDTQYF.

The table lists this clonotype with a few counts. The chain uses TRBV20-1 and TRBJ2-1; D remains unclear. The CDR3 sequence is 14 residues long. CDR1 DFQATT and CDR2 SNEGSKA come from the germline V gene (reference sequence). V lost 1 base and J lost 0, with 7 bases in between. The CDR3 region is CSARVINSYNEQFF. CDR3 sequence (DNA): TGCAGTGCTAGAGTCATAAACTCCTACAATGAGCAGTTCTTC.

This clonotype was detected ten times or more. The gene calls are TRBV20-1 and TRBJ2-7; 8 bases align to TRBD2. The CDR3 runs 14 residues. The germline CDR1 and CDR2 sequences are DFQATT and SNEGSKA (reference sequence). Trimming removed 6 bases from V and 8 bases from J; junction bases left unmatched: 15. The CDR3 bases are TGCAGTGCCGCCAACCCGGGAGGGCTTAACCAGCAGTACTTC. It translates to CSAANPGGLNQQYF.

A few counts support this clonotype. The chain joins TRBV29-1 to TRBJ2-5; D may be TRBD2 (5 bases). Germline CDR1 reads SQVTM; CDR2 reads ANQGSEA. The CDR3 runs 12 residues. V was shortened by 2 bases and J by 4 bases, with 8 bases between the two germline ends. The CDR3 coding sequence is TGCAGCGTTGAAATGGGGAGAGAGACCCAGTACTTC. The encoded protein is CSVEMGRETQYF.

A note on this clonotype: A read error may account for a junction end that differs from germline. The CDR3 sequence: CSARRGNSYTEQFF. The CDR3 bases are TGCAGTGCTAGACGCGGGAACTCCTACACTGAGCAGTTCTTC. The gene calls are TRBV20-1 and TRBJ2-1; the D gene is possibly TRBD2 (6 bases). This CDR3 spans 14 amino acids. Germline V gene lookup returns CDR1 DFQATT and CDR2 SNEGSKA (reference sequence).

This clonotype came up many times. The rearrangement uses TRBV21-1 and TRBJ1-2; the table calls TRBD1, which could not be checked here. TRBV21-1 is labeled a pseudogene. There are 14 residues in the CDR3. Written as DNA, the CDR3 is TGTGCCAGCAAAAACCGGGACGGGCCTTATGGCTACACCTTC. Protein product: CASKNRDGPYGYTF.

The J gene is TRBJ2-2, the V gene TRBV18, with a possible D match to TRBD2 (6 bases). From germline, CDR1 is KGHSH and CDR2 LQKENI. The CDR3 totals 15 residues. Trimming took 2 bases from V and 7 from J, leaving 14 bases between them. In DNA form, the CDR3 reads TGTGCCAGCTCACCATATGGGACTGCGAGCGGGGAGCTGTTTTTT. This translates into CASSPYGTASGELFF. Full variable domain (remainder filled in from reference TRBV18 and TRBJ2-2): NAGVMQNPRHLVRRRGQEARLRCSPMKGHSHVYWYRQLPEEGLKFMVYLQKENIIDESGMPKERFSAEFPKEGPSILRIQQVVRGDSAAYFCASSPYGTASGELFFGEGSRLTVL.

This clonotype was recorded a few times. This rearrangement joins TRBV14 to TRBJ2-7, with D unresolved. Germline assignment: CDR1 SGHDN and CDR2 FVKESK. Trimming shortened V by 1 base and J by 7 bases, and 5 bases separated the two germline ends. The CDR3 is 11 residues long. The CDR3 DNA follows: TGTGCCAGCAGCCAAGCCGATGAGCAGTACTTC. It is translated as CASSQADEQYF. Looking up the rest from reference TRBV14 and TRBJ2-7 gives the full variable domain: EAGVTQFPSHSVIEKGQTVTLRCDPISGHDNLYWYRRVMGKEIKFLLHFVKESKQDESGMPNNRFLAERTGGTYSTLKVQPAELEDSGVYFCASSQADEQYFGPGTRLTVT.

This clonotype has ten or more counts. The chain couples TRBV18 to TRBJ1-2; 8 nucleotides line up with TRBD1. This CDR3 comprises 15 residues. V was clipped by 3 bases and J by 4 bases; unmatched bases: 7. CDR1 and CDR2 from the germline V gene are KGHSH and LQKENI. CDR3 sequence: CASSPDRDGSYGYTF. The CDR3 bases are TGTGCCAGCTCACCGGACAGGGACGGAAGCTATGGCTACACCTTC.

This clonotype was picked up a small number of times. This chain links TRBV7-2 with TRBJ2-1; perhaps TRBD1 as D (5 bases). The germline V and J ends were trimmed by 5 bases and 3 bases, with 11 bases remaining between them. The germline V gene encodes CDR1 SGHTA and CDR2 FQGNSA. This CDR3 spans 14 amino acids. This CDR3 reads CASSPGSFYNEQFF. For the CDR3, the DNA is TGTGCCAGCAGCCCAGGGTCCTTCTACAATGAGCAGTTCTTC.

The rearrangement links TRBV6-2 or TRBV6-3 to TRBJ1-1, with a possible D match to TRBD1 (5 bases). CDR1 is MNHEY and CDR2 is SVGEGT in the germline V gene. The germline V and J ends were trimmed by 2 bases and 5 bases, with 9 bases remaining between them. This CDR3 is 13 amino acids long. CDR3 bases: TGTGCCAGCAGTTACAATGGGGGAACTGAAGCTTTCTTT. Encoded protein: CASSYNGGTEAFF.

This clonotype was observed a few times. The CDR3 spells CASSDSGRNTDTQYF. The CDR3 DNA follows: TGTGCCAGCAGTGATTCTGGGAGGAACACAGATACGCAGTATTTT. This chain connects TRBV2 to TRBJ2-3; D possibly corresponds to TRBD2 (6 bases). This CDR3 region has 15 residues. Trimming left V 3 bases short and J 2 bases short, with 12 bases between. The germline V gene encodes CDR1 SNHLY and CDR2 FYNNEI.

This clonotype was seen repeatedly, ten times or more. The J gene is TRBJ1-5, the V gene TRBV12-3 or TRBV12-4; 10 bases match TRBD1. Trimming cost V 6 bases and J 0 bases; bases outside gene matches: 8. This CDR3 has 17 residues. CDR3 sequence: CASSFGQGDVSNQPQHF. The CDR3 nucleotides are TGTGCCAGCAGCTTCGGACAGGGGGACGTTAGCAATCAGCCCCAGCATTTT.

The V gene is TRBV6-6, the J gene TRBJ2-5; D is unresolved. V was shortened by 0 bases and J by 1 base, with 6 bases between the two germline ends. The CDR3 contains 14 residues. Germline values: CDR1 MNHNY, CDR2 SVGAGI (reference sequence). The CDR3 sequence is CASSYSWSQETQYF. The CDR3 nucleotides are TGTGCCAGCAGTTACTCCTGGAGCCAAGAGACCCAGTACTTC.

This rearrangement joins TRBV7-9 to TRBJ2-3; weak D call: TRBD2 (5 bases). This CDR3 spans 16 amino acids. V lost 4 bases and J lost 3, with 17 bases in between. The germline V gene encodes CDR1 SEHNR and CDR2 FQNEAQ (reference sequence). Here the CDR3 reads CASSSQRPPLTDTQYF. CDR3 nucleotides: TGTGCCAGCAGCTCGCAGCGGCCCCCCCTAACAGATACGCAGTATTTT.

In DNA form, the CDR3 reads TGTGCCAGCAGTGGAGACCGGGACAGACGTCAAAAACTGTTTTTT. Translated, it gives CASSGDRDRRQKLFF. V gene TRBV28 combines with J gene TRBJ1-4, with TRBD1 matching over 7 bases. V was clipped by 5 bases and J by 9 bases; unmatched bases: 12. The CDR3 is 15 residues long. Per the germline V gene, CDR1 is MDHEN and CDR2 is SYDVKM.

This clonotype was observed once. The rearrangement joins TRBV20-1 to TRBJ2-3, with unresolved D. V was pared by 5 bases and J by 1 base, with 13 bases between. The CDR3 totals 14 residues. CDR1 is DFQATT, CDR2 SNEGSKA, per germline (reference sequence). CDR3: CSARPSWRTDTQYF. The CDR3 nucleotides read TGCAGTGCTCGTCCGTCCTGGCGCACAGATACGCAGTATTTT.

This clonotype was observed many times. For the CDR3, the DNA is TGTGCCAGCAGCTCAATTTCTCTGATCACCGGGGAGCTGTTTTTT. Translated, it gives CASSSISLITGELFF. The chain has TRBV6-2 or TRBV6-3 and TRBJ2-2; D call uncertain. The CDR3 extends over 15 amino acids. Per germline, CDR1 MNHEY and CDR2 SVGEGT. Trimming cost V 6 bases and J 4 bases, with 15 bases left between them.

This clonotype was seen ten or more times. This sequence joins TRBV20-1 and TRBJ2-3, with a tentative D call TRBD2 (6 bases). The ends were cut back, 0 bases at V and 5 bases at J, with 15 bases in the middle. Germline CDR1 and CDR2: DFQATT and SNEGSKA (reference sequence). The CDR3 loop spans 15 amino acids. The CDR3 spells CSARDFQGGGDTQYF. CDR3 bases: TGCAGTGCTAGAGATTTCCAGGGAGGAGGAGATACGCAGTATTTT.